This T cell receptor (beta chain) was retrieved from a study of shared clonotypes between healthy human individuals. The germline V gene has CDR1 SNHLY and CDR2 FYNNEI. This CDR3 comprises 14 residues. V dropped 7 bases and J dropped 4; count of bases not matched to a gene: 6. Study conclusions and caveats: It was observed that roughly 4.8% of naive CD4 clonotypes were shared across several donors. Researchers found naive subsets generally carried larger estimated richness than memory subsets.

Generated by immunoSEQ multiplex PCR, the TCRdb table keeps only in-frame clones and is missing some. The table has roughly 1 million clones, about 75% seen once; the top ten hold roughly 1.4%. With regard to this clone: Its antigen remains unknown.

This receptor was taken from a man aged 18 to 29 in good health. This rearrangement joins TRBV2 to TRBJ1-4; 7 bases are shared with TRBD1. Specimen: memory CD4+ T cells sorted from blood. The subset here: CD45RA-negative fraction. The DNA for the CDR3 is TGTGCCAGCAACCGGGACAGCCTTAATGAAAAACTGTTTTTT. Amino acids: CASNRDSLNEKLFF.